The rows below give T cell receptor beta chains drawn from one sample of a study of blood T cell repertoires in COVID-19. Data came from immunoSEQ multiplex PCR; TCRdb stores just in-frame clones and leaves some out. Of over 80,000 clones in the sample, approximately 91% were seen once. Input material: peripheral blood. The receptors were sampled from a man between 60 and 70 years old with acute or convalescent COVID-19. Both conserved end residues are part of each CDR3. D genes are given only for firm matches. Where a row states a size, it is once, few, many or the class of an expanded clone; other rows omit it.

d_call clone_size j_call v_call cdr3_nt cdr3_aa
. . TRBJ2-5 TRBV3-1/TRBV3-2 TGTGCCAGCAGCCAACCCCCGGAGACCCAGTACTTC CASSQPPETQYF
TRBD2 . TRBJ2-3 TRBV5-5 TGTGCCAGCAGCTTGAGAGGGGACAGACTAGCGGGCACAGATACGCAGTATTTT CASSLRGDRLAGTDTQYF
TRBD2 . TRBJ2-3 TRBV5-6 TGTGCCAGCAGCTCGGGACTAGGGAGCACAGATACGCAGTATTTT CASSSGLGSTDTQYF
TRBD1 . TRBJ1-4 TRBV5-8 TGTGCCAGCAGCGAATACGGACAGGGGGGAGAAAAACTGTTTTTT CASSEYGQGGEKLFF
. once TRBJ2-3 TRBV6-6 TGTGCCAGCAGTTACGGTGGCGGGATCCTCACAGATACGCAGTATTTT CASSYGGGILTDTQYF
. . TRBJ1-1 TRBV11-3 TGTGCCAGCAGCTTAGACTCCGGAGGACAGACTGAAGCTTTCTTT CASSLDSGGQTEAFF
. . TRBJ1-3 TRBV9 TGTGCCAGCAGCCGCTCTGGAAACACCATATATTTT CASSRSGNTIYF
. . TRBJ2-7 TRBV2 TGTGCCAGCAGTGCCCACCGGGAGTCGACCTCCTACGAGCAGTACTTC CASSAHRESTSYEQYF
TRBD2 . TRBJ2-1 TRBV10-2 TGCGCCAGCAGTGTTAGCGGGAATGAGCAGTTCTTC CASSVSGNEQFF
. . TRBJ2-7 TRBV12-3/TRBV12-4 TGTGCCAGCAGTTTAGCGGGGGCAGGGCAGTACTTC CASSLAGAGQYF
TRBD1 . TRBJ1-1 TRBV7-9 TGTGCCAGCAGCAAACCCCCGGGACAGGAAGCTTTCTTT CASSKPPGQEAFF
. . TRBJ2-7 TRBV4-2 TGTGCCAGCAGCCAAGAGTCGGGGTTCTCGGAGCAGTACTTC CASSQESGFSEQYF
. . TRBJ1-2 TRBV15 TGTGCCACCAGCAGAGATGATAGGCAGGGTGCTGGCTACACCTTC CATSRDDRQGAGYTF
. . TRBJ1-5 TRBV19 TGTGCCAGTAGTATGGGTGACACTCAGCCCCAGCATTTT CASSMGDTQPQHF
TRBD1 . TRBJ2-7 TRBV29-1 TGCAGCGCGGGGACAGCGAGCTCCTACGAGCAGTACTTC CSAGTASSYEQYF
TRBD2 . TRBJ2-4 TRBV6-2/TRBV6-3 TGTGCCAGCAGTACTGGACTAGCCGCAAACATTCAGTACTTC CASSTGLAANIQYF
TRBD1 . TRBJ1-4 TRBV29-1 TGCAGCGTTGAGGGGCAGGGGGCAGAAAAACTGTTTTTT CSVEGQGAEKLFF
TRBD1 . TRBJ2-3 TRBV5-8 TGTGCCAGCAGCCCCTCGAGGGGGCTTCTACAGACAGATACGCAGTATTTT CASSPSRGLLQTDTQYF
TRBD1 . TRBJ2-7 TRBV6-6 TGTGCCAGCAGCTCGGGACAGGGGCCCTCCTACGAGCAGTACTTC CASSSGQGPSYEQYF
TRBD1 . TRBJ2-7 TRBV19 TGTGCCAGTAGTATCATAGCGGACAGGGCTTACGAGCAGTACTTC CASSIIADRAYEQYF
TRBD2 . TRBJ2-1 TRBV29-1 TGCAGCGTTGAAGGACTAGCGGGAGGAAACTACAATGAGCAGTTCTTC CSVEGLAGGNYNEQFF
. . TRBJ1-2 TRBV7-2 TGTGCCAGCAGCTTAGACAGAACCTTATACTTC CASSLDRTLYF
TRBD2 . TRBJ2-5 TRBV15 TGTGCCACCACCGCGGGGACTAGCGGGAGTAAACAAGAGACCCAGTACTTC CATTAGTSGSKQETQYF
. . TRBJ1-6 TRBV27 TGTGCCAGCAGTATGGCAAATTCACCCCTCCACTTT CASSMANSPLHF
. . TRBJ1-2 TRBV6-6 TGTGCCAGCAGTTTGGAGCCCTATGGCTACACCTTC CASSLEPYGYTF
TRBD2 once TRBJ2-2 TRBV7-2 TGTGCCAGCAGCCCGATACTAGCGTATACCCTGGGGAGCACCGGGGAGCTGTTTTTT CASSPILAYTLGSTGELFF